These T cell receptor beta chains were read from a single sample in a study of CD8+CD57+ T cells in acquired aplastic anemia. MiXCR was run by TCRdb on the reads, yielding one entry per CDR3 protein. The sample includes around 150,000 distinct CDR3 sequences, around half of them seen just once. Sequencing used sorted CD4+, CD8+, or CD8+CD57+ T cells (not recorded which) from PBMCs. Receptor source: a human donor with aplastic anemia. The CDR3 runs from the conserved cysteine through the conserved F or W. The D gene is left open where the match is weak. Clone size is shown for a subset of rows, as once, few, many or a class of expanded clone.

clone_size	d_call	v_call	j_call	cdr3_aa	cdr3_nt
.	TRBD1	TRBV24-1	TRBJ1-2	CATIGTGDGYTF	TGTGCCACCATAGGGACAGGTGATGGCTACACCTTC
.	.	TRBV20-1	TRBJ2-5	CSARAGLQETQYF	TGCAGTGCTAGGGCCGGGCTTCAAGAGACCCAGTACTTC
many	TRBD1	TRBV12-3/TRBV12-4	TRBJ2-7	CASRNSGTENYEQYF	TGTGCCAGCAGAAATTCCGGGACAGAGAACTACGAGCAGTACTTC
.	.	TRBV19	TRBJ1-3	CASSIQGISGNTIYF	TGTGCCAGTAGTATACAGGGGATCTCTGGAAACACCATATATTTT
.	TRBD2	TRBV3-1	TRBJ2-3	CASSQDVAGGGDTQYF	TGTGCCAGCAGCCAAGATGTTGCGGGAGGGGGGGATACGCAGTATTTT
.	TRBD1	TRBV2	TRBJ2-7	CASSEGIWGTGGFYEQYF	TGTGCCAGCAGTGAAGGGATTTGGGGGACAGGGGGCTTTTACGAGCAGTACTTC
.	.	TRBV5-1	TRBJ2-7	CASSPTGTPYYEQYF	TGCGCCAGCAGCCCGACCGGGACACCATACTACGAGCAGTACTTC
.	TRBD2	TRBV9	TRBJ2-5	CASSKLAGARETQYF	TGTGCCAGCAGCAAACTAGCGGGGGCCAGGGAGACCCAGTACTTC
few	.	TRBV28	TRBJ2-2	CASSPPIASNTGELFF	TGTGCCAGCAGTCCCCCCATAGCGTCGAACACCGGGGAGCTGTTTTTT
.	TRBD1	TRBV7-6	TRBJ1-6	CASSLGQGDNSPLHF	TGTGCCAGCAGCTTAGGGCAGGGGGATAATTCACCCCTCCACTTT
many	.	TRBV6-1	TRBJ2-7	CASTPDPTGSYEQYF	TGTGCCAGCACCCCAGATCCGACGGGCTCCTACGAGCAGTACTTC
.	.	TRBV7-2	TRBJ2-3	CASSLYSGRQYF	TGTGCCAGCAGCTTATACAGTGGCCGCCAGTATTTT
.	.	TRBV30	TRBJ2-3	CAWSVGAGRSDTQYF	TGTGCCTGGAGTGTAGGAGCGGGCCGGTCAGATACGCAGTATTTT
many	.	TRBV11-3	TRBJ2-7	CASSLDPGQPTAYEQYF	TGTGCCAGCAGCTTAGATCCAGGACAACCCACGGCCTACGAGCAGTACTTC
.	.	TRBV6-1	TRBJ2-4	CASIETLAKNIQYF	TGTGCCAGCATAGAAACTCTAGCCAAAAACATTCAGTACTTC
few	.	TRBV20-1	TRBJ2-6	CSAARGANVLTF	TGCAGTGCCGCTAGGGGGGCCAACGTCCTGACTTTC
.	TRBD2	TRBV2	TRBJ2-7	CASRSAREAQYEQYF	TGTGCCAGCAGATCCGCTCGGGAGGCCCAATACGAGCAGTACTTC
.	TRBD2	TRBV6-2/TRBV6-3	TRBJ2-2	CASSYAASGKNTGELFF	TGTGCCAGCAGTTATGCCGCTAGCGGGAAGAACACCGGGGAGCTGTTTTTT
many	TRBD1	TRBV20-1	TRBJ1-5	CSARGLGQGVVGNQPQHF	TGCAGTGCTAGAGGCCTGGGACAGGGGGTAGTGGGCAATCAGCCCCAGCATTTT
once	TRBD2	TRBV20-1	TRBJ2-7	CSAPLAGLANGEQYF	TGCAGTGCTCCACTAGCGGGGTTGGCCAACGGCGAGCAGTACTTC
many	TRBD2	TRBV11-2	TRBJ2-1	CASSRPPGLAGNEQFF	TGTGCCAGCAGCCGCCCACCGGGACTAGCGGGAAATGAGCAGTTCTTC
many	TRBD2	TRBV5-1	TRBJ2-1	CASSDGTSGVNEQFF	TGCGCCAGCAGCGACGGGACTAGCGGGGTAAATGAGCAGTTCTTC
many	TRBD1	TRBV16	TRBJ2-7	CASSPWTGQPYEQYF	TGTGCCAGCAGCCCTTGGACAGGGCAGCCCTACGAGCAGTACTTC
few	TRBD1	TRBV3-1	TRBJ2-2	CASSLQGLTEELFF	TGTGCCAGCAGCCTACAGGGGTTAACCGAGGAGCTGTTTTTT
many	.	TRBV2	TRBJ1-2	CASSLGGSSGYTF	TGTGCCAGCAGTCTTGGGGGGTCGAGTGGCTACACCTTC